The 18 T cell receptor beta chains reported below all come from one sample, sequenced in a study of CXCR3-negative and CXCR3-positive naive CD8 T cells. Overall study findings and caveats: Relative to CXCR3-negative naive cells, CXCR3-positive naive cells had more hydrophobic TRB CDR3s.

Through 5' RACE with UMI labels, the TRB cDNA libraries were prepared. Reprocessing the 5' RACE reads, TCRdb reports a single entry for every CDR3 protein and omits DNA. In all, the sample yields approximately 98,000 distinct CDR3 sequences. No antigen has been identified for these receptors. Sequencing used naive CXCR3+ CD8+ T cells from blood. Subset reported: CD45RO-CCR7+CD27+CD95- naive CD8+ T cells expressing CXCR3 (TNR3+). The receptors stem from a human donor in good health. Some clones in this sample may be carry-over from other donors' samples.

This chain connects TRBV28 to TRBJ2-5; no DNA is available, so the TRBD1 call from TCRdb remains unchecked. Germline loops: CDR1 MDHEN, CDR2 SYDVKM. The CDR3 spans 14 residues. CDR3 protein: CASSPGGLAETQYF.

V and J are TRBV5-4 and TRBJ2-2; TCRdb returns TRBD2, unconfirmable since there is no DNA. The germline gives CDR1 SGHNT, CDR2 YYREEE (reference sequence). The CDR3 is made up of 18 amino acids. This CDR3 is CASSFPRLAGVETGELFF. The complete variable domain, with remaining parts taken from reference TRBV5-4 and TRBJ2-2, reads ETGVTQSPTHLIKTRGQQVTLRCSSQSGHNTVSWYQQALGQGPQFIFQYYREEENGRGNFPPRFSGLQFPNYSSELNVNALELDDSALYLCASSFPRLAGVETGELFFGEGSRLTVL.

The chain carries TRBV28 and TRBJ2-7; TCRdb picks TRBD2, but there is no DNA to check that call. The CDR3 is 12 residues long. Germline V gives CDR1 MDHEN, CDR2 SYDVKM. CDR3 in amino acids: CASEEEGYEQYF.

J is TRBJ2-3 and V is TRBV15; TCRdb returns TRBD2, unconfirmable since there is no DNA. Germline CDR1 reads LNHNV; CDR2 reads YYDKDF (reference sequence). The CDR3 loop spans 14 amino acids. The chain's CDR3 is CATSGRGGRDTQYF.

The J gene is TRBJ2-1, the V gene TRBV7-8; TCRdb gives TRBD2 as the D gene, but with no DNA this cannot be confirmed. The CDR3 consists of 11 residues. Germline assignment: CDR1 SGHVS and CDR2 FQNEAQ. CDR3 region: CASGELSEQFF.

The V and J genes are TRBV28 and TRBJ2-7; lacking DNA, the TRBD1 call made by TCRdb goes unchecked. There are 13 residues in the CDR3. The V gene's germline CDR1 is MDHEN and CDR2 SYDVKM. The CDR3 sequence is CASSRTGYHEQYF.

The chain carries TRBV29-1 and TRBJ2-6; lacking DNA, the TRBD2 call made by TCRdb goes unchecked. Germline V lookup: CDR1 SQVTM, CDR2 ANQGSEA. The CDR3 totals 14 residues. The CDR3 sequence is CSAQGGDGANVLTF.

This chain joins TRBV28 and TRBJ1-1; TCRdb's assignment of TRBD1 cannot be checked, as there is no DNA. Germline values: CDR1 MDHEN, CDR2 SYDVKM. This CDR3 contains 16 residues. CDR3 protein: CASSSPTGGLNTEAFF.

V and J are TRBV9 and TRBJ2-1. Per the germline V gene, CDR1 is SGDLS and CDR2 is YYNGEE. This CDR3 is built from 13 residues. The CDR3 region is CASSADGYNEHFF.

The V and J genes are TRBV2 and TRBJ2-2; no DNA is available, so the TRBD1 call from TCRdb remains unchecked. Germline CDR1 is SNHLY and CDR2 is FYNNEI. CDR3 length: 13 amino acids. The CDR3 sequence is CANQLRVAGELFF. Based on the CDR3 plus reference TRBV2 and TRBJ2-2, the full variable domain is EPEVTQTPSHQVTQMGQEVILRCVPISNHLYFYWYRQILGQKVEFLVSFYNNEISEKSEIFDDQFSVERPDGSNFTLKIRSTKLEDSAMYFCANQLRVAGELFFGEGSRLTVL.

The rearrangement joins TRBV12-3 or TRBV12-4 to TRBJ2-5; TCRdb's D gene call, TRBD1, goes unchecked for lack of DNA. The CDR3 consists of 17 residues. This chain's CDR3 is CASSLASGGSLKETQYF.

CDR3 loop: CASSLAVAGSYQETQYF. The chain recombines TRBV7-2 with TRBJ2-5; TCRdb's D gene call, TRBD1, goes unchecked for lack of DNA. Germline CDR1 SGHTA, CDR2 FQGNSA. The CDR3 has 17 amino acids.

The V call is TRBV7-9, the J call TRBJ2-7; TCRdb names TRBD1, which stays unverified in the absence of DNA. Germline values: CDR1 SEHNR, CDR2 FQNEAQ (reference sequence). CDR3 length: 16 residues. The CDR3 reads CASSLPQGALSYEQYF.

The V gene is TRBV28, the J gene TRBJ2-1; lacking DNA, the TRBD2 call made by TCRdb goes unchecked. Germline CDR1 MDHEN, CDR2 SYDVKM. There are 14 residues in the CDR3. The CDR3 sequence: CASSRARASVEQFF.

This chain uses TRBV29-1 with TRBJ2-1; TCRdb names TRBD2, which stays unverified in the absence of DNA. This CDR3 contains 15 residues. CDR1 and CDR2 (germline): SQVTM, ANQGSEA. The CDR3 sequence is CSVVLTSGSMNEQFF.

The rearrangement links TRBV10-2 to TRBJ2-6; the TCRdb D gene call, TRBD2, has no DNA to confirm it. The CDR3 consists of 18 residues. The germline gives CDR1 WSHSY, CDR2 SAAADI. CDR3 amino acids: CASSEGPGPSSGANVLTF.

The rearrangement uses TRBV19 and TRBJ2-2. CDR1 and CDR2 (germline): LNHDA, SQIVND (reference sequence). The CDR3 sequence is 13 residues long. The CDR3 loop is CASSDLNTGELFF.

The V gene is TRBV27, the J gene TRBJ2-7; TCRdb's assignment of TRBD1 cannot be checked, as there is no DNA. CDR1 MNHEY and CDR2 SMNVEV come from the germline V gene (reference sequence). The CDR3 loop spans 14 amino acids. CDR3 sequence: CASSFWGAEYEQYF.